Below are 7 T cell receptor beta chains sequenced from a single sample in a study of cytomegalovirus exposure and HLA in healthy donors. Primers included in the PCR were 60 Vbeta and 13 Jbeta primers. Sequenced by immunoSEQ multiplex PCR; TCRdb stores in-frame clones only, minus some. The repertoire consists of roughly 86,000 clones, with about 79% occurring once and the leading ten covering about 6.1%. Sequenced input: PBMCs. The origin of the receptors is a female donor in good health and CMV-seronegative.

CDR3 bases: TGTGCCAGCAACGCGGGGGCCAGGCTGAACACTGAAGCTTTCTTT. Protein sequence: CASNAGARLNTEAFF. The J gene is TRBJ1-1, the V gene TRBV2; possible D gene TRBD1, 6 bases. The V end was cut by 7 bases, the J end by 0 bases, with 15 bases between. CDR3 length: 15 amino acids. Germline CDR1 SNHLY, CDR2 FYNNEI. Supplemented by reference TRBV2 and TRBJ1-1, the full variable domain reads EPEVTQTPSHQVTQMGQEVILRCVPISNHLYFYWYRQILGQKVEFLVSFYNNEISEKSEIFDDQFSVERPDGSNFTLKIRSTKLEDSAMYFCASNAGARLNTEAFFGQGTRLTVV.

This rearrangement joins TRBV10-1 to TRBJ2-7, with D maybe TRBD1 (6 bases). Trimming took 6 bases from V and 2 from J, leaving 14 bases between them. CDR1 is WNHNN and CDR2 is SYGVQD in the germline V gene (reference sequence). The CDR3 extends over 14 amino acids. The chain's CDR3 is CASRPDSAAYEQYF. The CDR3 bases are TGCGCCAGCAGACCGGACAGTGCGGCCTACGAGCAGTACTTC.

The chain is built from TRBV7-3 and TRBJ2-5, with D hard to call. The germline V gene has CDR1 SGHTA and CDR2 FQGTGA. Trimming pared 0 bases from V and 3 bases from J, leaving 11 bases between. The CDR3 totals 15 residues. The CDR3 DNA reads TGTGCCAGCAGCTTAACAAAAGCTCTAGAAGAGACCCAGTACTTC. The encoded protein is CASSLTKALEETQYF.

With regard to this clone: The junction differs from germline at one of its ends, possibly a read error. V and J are TRBV7-9 and TRBJ2-7; 11 nucleotides agree with TRBD2. Germline V lookup: CDR1 SEHNR, CDR2 FQNEAQ (reference sequence). The CDR3 totals 14 residues. CDR3 region: CASSLAAVGLAEFF. DNA for the CDR3: TGTGCCAGCAGCTTAGCTGCGGTGGGACTAGCGGAATTCTTC.

The rearrangement joins TRBV4-2 to TRBJ2-5, with 7 bases matching TRBD2. This CDR3 comprises 17 residues. Germline CDR1 is LGHNA and CDR2 is YNFKEQ. V gave up 0 bases and J gave up 5 bases; unmatched junction bases: 12. The DNA of the CDR3 is TGTGCCAGCAGCCAAGATCCGAATGGACTAGGGGAGGAGACCCAGTACTTC. The encoded protein is CASSQDPNGLGEETQYF.

The chain links TRBV5-1 to TRBJ2-5, with D possibly TRBD2 on 5 matching bases. The ends were cut back, 2 bases at V and 4 bases at J, with 15 bases in the middle. Germline V gene data show CDR1 as SGHRS and CDR2 as YFSETQ. This CDR3 has 15 residues. CDR3 amino acids: CASSFRSERRETQYF. The CDR3 nucleotides read TGCGCCAGCAGCTTTCGGTCCGAGCGGAGAGAGACCCAGTACTTC.

V is TRBV19 and J is TRBJ2-3; TRBD2 aligns across 10 bases. The CDR3 is made up of 14 amino acids. Germline lookup yields CDR1 LNHDA and CDR2 SQIVND (reference sequence). V lost 6 bases to trimming and J lost 4 bases; unmatched junction nucleotides: 4. CDR3 coding DNA: TGTGCCAGTAGAAGCGGGGGGGCCTCAGATACGCAGTATTTT. The encoded protein is CASRSGGASDTQYF.